Below are 27 T cell receptor beta chains sequenced from a single sample in a study of CD8 T cells in ankylosing spondylitis (dated by TCRdb to about 2017). The library was produced with 5' RACE. TCRdb shows the sequencer as Illumina HiSeq 2500. Using fastp trimming at Q25 and MiXCR clonotype assembly, TCRdb reanalyzed the public sequencing data and kept in-frame beta chains. Every distinct CDR3 protein forms one entry, paired with its most common genes and DNA. For this sample there are hundreds of thousands of distinct CDR3 sequences; around 20% appear just once. 7.5% to 9.5% of the sample is in the top ten clones. Sample: blood, either unsorted or a sorted T cell fraction (not recorded which). These receptors were obtained from a male donor with ankylosing spondylitis or in good health (not recorded which).

V gene TRBV2 combines with J gene TRBJ2-7; D may be TRBD1 or TRBD2 (5 bases each). CDR1 and CDR2 from the germline V gene are SNHLY and FYNNEI. The CDR3 is made up of 13 amino acids. V dropped 4 bases and J dropped 6 bases, with 13 bases sitting between them. The CDR3 protein is CASSVDTAGEQYV. As DNA, the CDR3 is TGTGCCAGCAGTGTGGACACCGCGGGCGAGCAGTACGTC.

A few counts support this clonotype. The chain combines TRBV13 with TRBJ2-1; the match to TRBD2 covers 10 bases. Unmatched junction bases numbered 9, after V lost 4 bases and J lost 0 bases. This CDR3 has 18 residues. Germline CDR1 is PRHDT and CDR2 is FYEKMQ (reference sequence). In nucleotides, the CDR3 is TGTGCCAGCAGCTCCCCGGACGCTAGCGGGAGCTCCTACAATGAGCAGTTCTTC. Translated: CASSSPDASGSSYNEQFF.

This clonotype has just a few counts. The chain joins TRBV20-1 to TRBJ1-5; TRBD1 matches 9 bases. After removal of 6 bases from V and 7 bases from J, the junction contained 10 bases not matched to a gene. Germline CDR1 is DFQATT and CDR2 is SNEGSKA (reference sequence). The CDR3 consists of 14 residues. The CDR3 loop is CSAWTGDRDQPQHF. In nucleotides, the CDR3 is TGCAGTGCCTGGACAGGGGATAGAGACCAGCCCCAGCATTTT.

This clonotype was counted between two and nine times. V and J are TRBV29-1 and TRBJ1-2, with TRBD1 identical over 8 bases. The CDR3 sequence is 13 residues long. Unmatched junction bases numbered 2, after V lost 5 bases and J lost 0 bases. Per the germline V gene, CDR1 is SQVTM and CDR2 is ANQGSEA. The CDR3: CSVRDRTNYGYTF. Here the CDR3 DNA reads TGCAGCGTTCGGGACAGGACTAACTATGGCTACACCTTC.

This clonotype was counted a few times. The chain recombines TRBV12-3 or TRBV12-4 with TRBJ2-1, with no clear D. The CDR3 has 12 amino acids. V was cut by 1 base and J by 15 bases, with 13 bases left in between. In DNA form, the CDR3 reads TGTGCCAGCAGTTTAGTCGACGGGCGAGGGTTCTTC. Its protein is CASSLVDGRGFF.

This clonotype came up many times. The chain has TRBV20-1 and TRBJ1-5; TRBD1 matches at 7 bases. The CDR3 loop spans 20 amino acids. V shed 2 bases and J 2 bases; nucleotides not matched to a gene: 21. Germline CDR1 DFQATT, CDR2 SNEGSKA (reference sequence). The CDR3 protein is CSARLPAPDRRGRGNQPQHF. CDR3 sequence (DNA): TGCAGTGCTAGACTACCCGCCCCGGACAGGAGGGGTAGGGGCAATCAGCCCCAGCATTTT.

This clonotype was found a few times. The V and J genes are TRBV5-1 and TRBJ2-3; D might be TRBD1 (5 bases). The CDR3 has 15 residues. Trimming shortened V by 0 bases and J by 3 bases, and 11 bases separated the two germline ends. Germline V lookup: CDR1 SGHRS, CDR2 YFSETQ. This chain's CDR3 is CASSLEGFLTDTQYF. DNA for the CDR3: TGCGCCAGCAGCTTGGAGGGGTTTTTGACAGATACGCAGTATTTT.

This clonotype was recorded a few times. The chain is built from TRBV12-3 or TRBV12-4 and TRBJ2-3; D is undetermined. This CDR3 region has 14 residues. Trimming removed 5 bases from V and 0 bases from J, with 9 bases in between. CDR3 DNA: TGTGCCAGCAGTAGACCAAGTAGCACAGATACGCAGTATTTT. It codes for CASSRPSSTDTQYF.

There are a few counts of this clonotype. CDR3 region: CASSNTSGTGDPGDTEAFF. The CDR3 region has the DNA TGTGCCAGCAGCAACACCTCCGGGACAGGGGACCCTGGGGATACTGAAGCTTTCTTT. The chain couples TRBV21-1 to TRBJ1-1; the D segment call TRBD1 is taken from the table without a DNA check. TRBV21-1 counts as a pseudogene. The CDR3 extends over 19 amino acids.

The chain carries TRBV11-2 and TRBJ2-4, with no clear D. The length of the CDR3 is 15 residues. V was shortened by 1 base and J by 0 bases, with 7 bases between the two germline ends. In germline, CDR1 is SGHAT, CDR2 FQNNGV. CDR3: CASSLVPLAKNIQYF. The CDR3 DNA reads as TGTGCCAGCAGCTTAGTCCCATTAGCCAAAAACATTCAGTACTTC. Full variable domain (remainder filled in from reference TRBV11-2 and TRBJ2-4): EAGVAQSPRYKIIEKRQSVAFWCNPISGHATLYWYQQILGQGPKLLIQFQNNGVVDDSQLPKDRFSAERLKGVDSTLKIQPAKLEDSAVYLCASSLVPLAKNIQYFGAGTRLSVL.

This clonotype turned up a few times. V gene TRBV11-2 combines with J gene TRBJ2-7; D unresolved. The V and J ends lost 1 base and 10 bases respectively, with 17 bases between them. Germline CDR1 and CDR2: SGHAT and FQNNGV. The CDR3 runs to 14 residues. The CDR3, as DNA: TGTGCCAGCAGCTTAGGCTCCGATCTCCCAATCCAGTACGTC. Its protein is CASSLGSDLPIQYV.

This sequence joins TRBV20-1 and TRBJ1-2, with D perhaps matching TRBD1 (5 bases). V shed 5 bases and J shed 4 bases, with 14 bases lying between them. CDR1 and CDR2 from the germline V gene are DFQATT and SNEGSKA (reference sequence). This CDR3 has 13 residues. CDR3 protein: CSAGRGTSYGYTF. The DNA for the CDR3 is TGCAGTGCTGGCCGGGGGACCTCCTATGGCTACACCTTC.

This clonotype has more than one count but fewer than ten. This rearrangement joins TRBV28 to TRBJ2-3, with 9 bases matching TRBD1. This CDR3 has 15 residues. Germline V gene lookup returns CDR1 MDHEN and CDR2 SYDVKM. V was pared by 2 bases and J by 5 bases, with 5 bases of the junction left unmatched. For the CDR3, the DNA is TGTGCCAGCAGTTTACAGACAGGGGGTATAGATACGCAGTATTTT. It translates to CASSLQTGGIDTQYF.

The rearrangement links TRBV12-3 or TRBV12-4 to TRBJ1-3; TRBD1 aligns across 9 bases. The CDR3 runs 20 residues. After removal of 5 bases from V and 0 bases from J, the junction contained 17 bases not matched to a gene. The CDR3 protein is CASSPRPGTGLGSSGNTIYF. CDR3 DNA: TGTGCCAGCAGTCCTCGTCCCGGGACAGGGCTGGGGTCCTCTGGAAACACCATATATTTT.

This clonotype came up a few times. The chain links TRBV6-2 or TRBV6-3 to TRBJ2-5, with TRBD1 matching 7 bases. The germline CDR1 and CDR2 sequences are MNHEY and SVGEGT. V gave up 6 bases and J gave up 0 bases; unmatched junction bases: 10. The CDR3 covers 16 residues. CDR3 loop: CASSPGTAMYQETQYF. The CDR3 DNA sequence: TGTGCCAGCAGCCCCGGGACAGCAATGTACCAAGAGACCCAGTACTTC.

This clonotype occurred a few times. The chain has TRBV6-1 and TRBJ1-3, with 11 bases that match TRBD1. The CDR3 has 14 amino acids. The junction had 5 bases not matched to a gene; V was cut back by 11 bases and J by 2 bases. CDR1 is MNHNS, CDR2 SASEGT, per germline. The CDR3 nucleotides read TGTGCCGTGCTGGGACAGGGGGCTGGAAACACCATATATTTT. Its translation: CAVLGQGAGNTIYF.

This clonotype was seen a few times. The chain couples TRBV6-1 to TRBJ1-1; D uncertain. Trimming took off 6 bases at V and 3 bases at J, with 11 bases between the two ends. Looked up from germline, CDR1 is MNHNS and CDR2 is SASEGT. The CDR3 is 13 amino acids. Here the CDR3 DNA reads TGTGCCAGCAGCATCATGGCCTACACTGAAGCTTTCTTT. Protein product: CASSIMAYTEAFF.

This clonotype has only a few counts. The rearrangement uses TRBV7-8 and TRBJ1-5, with unresolved D. The CDR3 is 15 amino acids. The germline CDR1 and CDR2 sequences are SGHVS and FQNEAQ. Trimming cost V 1 base and J 3 bases, with 10 bases left between them. The CDR3 reads CASSLDEAPNQPQHF. CDR3 sequence (DNA): TGTGCCAGCAGCTTAGACGAGGCCCCCAATCAGCCCCAGCATTTT.

This clonotype was picked up a small number of times. The chain couples TRBV20-1 to TRBJ2-7, with D maybe TRBD1 (6 bases). Germline loops: CDR1 DFQATT, CDR2 SNEGSKA (reference sequence). V dropped 5 bases and J dropped 3 bases, with 17 bases sitting between them. CDR3 size: 14 residues. The CDR3 protein is CSAQTTGTNYEQYV. CDR3 DNA sequence: TGCAGTGCTCAAACTACCGGGACAAACTACGAGCAGTACGTC.

The V call is TRBV20-1, the J call TRBJ2-4, with D perhaps TRBD1 or TRBD2 (5 bases each). The CDR3 runs 15 residues. Per germline, CDR1 DFQATT and CDR2 SNEGSKA (reference sequence). V lost 0 bases, J lost 1 base, and 10 bases lay in between. DNA of the CDR3: TGCAGTGCTAGAGATCCCAGGGACGCCAAAAACATTCAGTACTTC. It translates to CSARDPRDAKNIQYF.

This clonotype was seen only a few times. The V gene is TRBV10-3, the J gene TRBJ1-2; 9 bases agree with TRBD1. Germline V gives CDR1 ENHRY, CDR2 SYGVKD. CDR3 length equals 14 residues. The trim removed 4 bases at V and 3 bases at J, leaving 3 bases unmatched. The CDR3 protein is CAISARDRDYGYTF. In nucleotides, the CDR3 is TGTGCCATCAGTGCCCGGGACAGGGACTATGGCTACACCTTC.

Of note for this clonotype: A read error may explain this, as a much larger clone is one base away. The CDR3 reads CSAGERAQYF. CDR3 sequence (DNA): TGCAGTGCCGGGGAGCGGGCGCAGTATTTT. The chain couples TRBV20-1 to TRBJ2-3; possible D gene TRBD2, 6 bases. This CDR3 comprises 10 residues. The germline gives CDR1 DFQATT, CDR2 SNEGSKA (reference sequence). The V and J ends lost 6 bases and 10 bases respectively, with 11 bases between them.

This clonotype was observed many times. The chain links TRBV12-3 or TRBV12-4 to TRBJ1-6; D is possibly TRBD1 (6 bases). V was pared by 4 bases and J by 5 bases, with 12 bases between. CDR3 length: 15 residues. Written as DNA, the CDR3 is TGTGCCAGCAGTTCTCGGACAGCGAATAATTCACCCCTCCACTTT. It specifies CASSSRTANNSPLHF.

The chain is built from TRBV10-3 and TRBJ1-5; 11 bases are shared with TRBD1. This CDR3 contains 16 residues. J was trimmed by 3 bases and V by 6 bases; bases with no gene match: 7. Germline CDR1 ENHRY, CDR2 SYGVKD. The CDR3 region is CAISGTGGEYNQPQHF. In DNA form, the CDR3 reads TGTGCCATCAGCGGGACAGGGGGGGAATACAATCAGCCCCAGCATTTT.

This sequence joins TRBV15 and TRBJ2-5, with a possible D match to TRBD2 (6 bases). This CDR3 spans 14 amino acids. Germline lookup yields CDR1 LNHNV and CDR2 YYDKDF (reference sequence). V was clipped by 3 bases and J by 5 bases, with 13 bases between them. CDR3 sequence: CATSSTLALETQYF. CDR3 sequence (DNA): TGTGCCACCAGCAGTACGCTAGCGTTGGAGACCCAGTACTTC.

This clonotype occurred a few times. The chain combines TRBV7-6 with TRBJ2-5, with D unresolved. CDR3 size: 13 residues. From germline, CDR1 is SGHVS and CDR2 FNYEAQ. The V end was cut by 3 bases, the J end by 5 bases, with 10 bases between. CDR3 sequence (DNA): TGTGCCAGCAGCTTTTTTGGTGGGGAGACCCAGTACTTC. Its translation: CASSFFGGETQYF.

V and J are TRBV18 and TRBJ2-7; D gene unclear. CDR1 and CDR2 from the germline V gene are KGHSH and LQKENI. This CDR3 region has 13 residues. Trimming removed 5 bases at V and 6 bases at J, with 14 bases between. DNA of the CDR3: TGTGCCAGCTCATTCAGCCGGGCCCTCGAGCAGTACGTC. Protein: CASSFSRALEQYV.